The 12 T cell receptor beta chains listed next were all sequenced from one sample in a study of blood T cell repertoires in COVID-19. TCRdb's table, derived via immunoSEQ multiplex PCR, lists solely in-frame clones and lacks some. The data show under 350,000 clones, about 90% seen once. The material sequenced was peripheral blood. The origin of the receptors is a woman aged 30 to 39 with COVID-19, enrolled during active disease.

The rearrangement links TRBV7-9 to TRBJ1-6; 8 nucleotides align to TRBD1. CDR3 length equals 14 residues. J lost 9 bases, V lost 5 bases, and 6 bases had no gene match. Per the germline V gene, CDR1 is SEHNR and CDR2 is FQNEAQ (reference sequence). The CDR3 spells CASSITGGTSPLHF. CDR3 nucleotide sequence: TGTGCCAGCAGCATTACAGGGGGAACTTCACCCCTCCACTTT.

The chain links TRBV10-3 to TRBJ1-6, with TRBD1 matching over 7 bases. Germline V lookup: CDR1 ENHRY, CDR2 SYGVKD. Trimming removed 5 bases from V and 8 bases from J; junction bases left unmatched: 6. CDR3 length: 14 residues. The CDR3 loop reads CAISPNRGDSPLHF. The CDR3 region has the DNA TGTGCCATCAGTCCCAACAGGGGCGATTCACCCCTCCACTTT.

This chain joins TRBV30 and TRBJ2-3, with D hard to call. V lost 4 bases to trimming and J lost 5 bases, with 10 bases between them. Per germline, CDR1 GTSNPN and CDR2 SVGIG (reference sequence). CDR3 length equals 12 residues. The CDR3 DNA sequence: TGTGCCTGGAAGTGGGCTCAAGATACGCAGTATTTT. This translates into CAWKWAQDTQYF.

This clone was counted between two and nine times. The gene calls are TRBV9 and TRBJ2-3; 10 bases map to TRBD2. CDR3 length equals 16 residues. Germline CDR1 SGDLS, CDR2 YYNGEE. With 3 bases clipped from V and 4 bases from J, the junction kept 8 bases outside the gene matches. The CDR3: CASSASTGLAADTQYF. The CDR3 DNA is TGTGCCAGCAGCGCGAGCACCGGACTAGCGGCAGATACGCAGTATTTT. The full variable domain, rest sourced from reference TRBV9 and TRBJ2-3, is DSGVTQTPKHLITATGQRVTLRCSPRSGDLSVYWYQQSLDQGLQFLIQYYNGEERAKGNILERFSAQQFPDLHSELNLSSLELGDSALYFCASSASTGLAADTQYFGPGTRLTVL.

This sequence joins TRBV10-1 and TRBJ1-3, with D possibly TRBD1 on 6 matching bases. There are 16 residues in the CDR3. CDR1 and CDR2 from the germline V gene are WNHNN and SYGVQD (reference sequence). The V end was cut by 6 bases, the J end by 0 bases, with 15 bases between. CDR3 residues: CASSQRQVPSGNTIYF. The CDR3 region has the DNA TGCGCCAGCAGCCAACGACAGGTTCCCTCTGGAAACACCATATATTTT.

This chain links TRBV27 with TRBJ2-1; 11 bases line up with TRBD2. The CDR3 covers 16 residues. Germline V gene data show CDR1 as MNHEY and CDR2 as SMNVEV (reference sequence). V lost 4 bases to trimming and J lost 1 base; unmatched junction nucleotides: 3. CDR3 DNA: TGTGCCAGCAGTTCGGGACTAGCGGCGTCCTACAATGAGCAGTTCTTC. This translates into CASSSGLAASYNEQFF.

This chain connects TRBV4-1 to TRBJ2-7; possible D gene TRBD1, 5 bases. V shed 1 base and J shed 5 bases, with 15 bases lying between them. Germline V gives CDR1 MGHRA, CDR2 YSYEKL. CDR3 length: 15 residues. The CDR3 coding sequence is TGCGCCAGCAGCCAAGGGACAACCTCTGGGGACGAGCAGTACTTC. This gives the protein CASSQGTTSGDEQYF.

The rearrangement uses TRBV14 and TRBJ1-2, with 7 positions matching TRBD1. Germline CDR1 is SGHDN and CDR2 is FVKESK. This CDR3 has 14 residues. J lost 5 bases, V lost 0 bases, and 3 bases had no gene match. The CDR3 reads CASSQDRGPYGYTF. In nucleotides, the CDR3 is TGTGCCAGCAGCCAAGATAGGGGGCCGTATGGCTACACCTTC.

The V and J genes are TRBV5-6 and TRBJ1-2, with a tentative D call TRBD1 (6 bases). The CDR3 contains 15 residues. The ends were cut back, 4 bases at V and 5 bases at J, with 18 bases in the middle. Germline V gene data show CDR1 as SGHDT and CDR2 as YYEEEE. The CDR3 DNA is TGTGCCAGCAGCCTACCGGGGGGGACACCTTATGGCTACACCTTC. This codes for CASSLPGGTPYGYTF.

This sequence joins TRBV28 and TRBJ2-1; 10 nucleotides align to TRBD2. This CDR3 is 16 amino acids long. V was pared by 4 bases and J by 3 bases, with 6 bases of the junction left unmatched. Germline CDR1 and CDR2: MDHEN and SYDVKM. The CDR3 region has the DNA TGTGCCAGCAGTTCCACTAGCGGGGCCCACTACAATGAGCAGTTCTTC. Translation gives CASSSTSGAHYNEQFF.

This chain links TRBV7-8 with TRBJ1-4; the D gene is possibly TRBD1 (5 bases). The CDR3 spans 15 residues. With 5 bases removed from V and 4 bases from J, the gap between germline ends came to 14 bases. The germline gives CDR1 SGHVS, CDR2 FQNEAQ. For the CDR3, the DNA is TGTGCCAGCAGCGACCGGGGGAACCTTAATGAAAAACTGTTTTTT. It yields the protein CASSDRGNLNEKLFF.

The chain couples TRBV2 to TRBJ2-3, with D perhaps TRBD2 (6 bases). CDR1 and CDR2 (germline): SNHLY, FYNNEI. The CDR3 totals 15 residues. V dropped 1 base and J dropped 0 bases, with 8 bases sitting between them. The CDR3 DNA is TGTGCCAGCAGTGAAGAGGGGACTAGCACAGATACGCAGTATTTT. Translating it yields CASSEEGTSTDTQYF.